A selection of T cell receptor beta chains follows, all from one sample in a study of control samples from healthy donors and cancer patients. The table came from immunoSEQ multiplex PCR; TCRdb's copy has only in-frame clones and leaves some out. The sample shows 170,000 or so clones, 90% to 95% of them seen only once. The material sequenced was blood. The receptors shown here come from a young man in good health. The CDR3 runs from the conserved cysteine through the conserved F or W. A D gene is named only where the DNA matches it firmly. Size values are once, few and many counts, or a class for expanded clones, and some rows have none.

clone_size j_call d_call v_call cdr3_aa cdr3_nt
NA TRBJ2-1 NA TRBV4-3 CASSRSAGTVNEQFF TGCGCCAGCAGCAGATCTGCCGGGACGGTAAATGAGCAGTTCTTC
NA TRBJ2-7 NA TRBV19 CASSIGTRGSYEQYF TGTGCCAGTAGTATAGGGACAAGAGGCTCCTACGAGCAGTACTTC
NA TRBJ1-5 NA TRBV30 CAWSVSNQPQHF TGTGCCTGGAGTGTGAGCAATCAGCCCCAGCATTTT
NA TRBJ2-6 NA TRBV18 CASSPPGRVTGGANVLTF TGTGCCAGCTCACCACCGGGAAGGGTTACGGGTGGGGCCAACGTCCTGACTTTC
NA TRBJ2-1 TRBD2 TRBV27 CASSLWTSRDEQFF TGTGCCAGCAGTTTGTGGACTAGCAGGGATGAGCAGTTCTTC
NA TRBJ2-1 TRBD1 TRBV5-1 CASSLDRGGPVGDEQFF TGCGCCAGCAGCTTGGATAGAGGGGGCCCTGTGGGAGATGAGCAGTTCTTC
NA TRBJ2-7 NA TRBV4-3 CASSQLLSYRHEQYF TGCGCCAGCAGCCAACTACTATCATACCGGCACGAGCAGTACTTC
NA TRBJ2-2 TRBD2 TRBV18 CASSPGRTSLNTGELFF TGTGCCAGCTCACCGGGAAGGACTAGCCTTAACACCGGGGAGCTGTTTTTT
NA TRBJ1-1 NA TRBV7-2 CASSYLTGVNTEAFF TGTGCCAGCAGCTACCTAACAGGAGTGAACACTGAAGCTTTCTTT
NA TRBJ2-7 TRBD2 TRBV6-1 CASSDSGSNRYEQYF TGTGCCAGCAGCGATAGCGGGAGCAACCGCTACGAGCAGTACTTC
NA TRBJ2-1 NA TRBV11-3 CASSSGRDYNEQFF TGTGCCAGCAGCTCGGGACGGGACTACAATGAGCAGTTCTTC
NA TRBJ2-3 NA TRBV7-2 CASTPGPNTDTQYF TGTGCCAGCACCCCGGGACCTAACACAGATACGCAGTATTTT
NA TRBJ1-1 NA TRBV6-5 CATFEGTDEAFF TGTGCCACCTTTGAGGGGACGGATGAAGCTTTCTTT
NA TRBJ1-1 TRBD1 TRBV15 CATSSGVRGPNTEAFF TGTGCCACCAGCAGTGGGGTCAGGGGGCCTAACACTGAAGCTTTCTTT
NA TRBJ2-1 NA TRBV19 CASSIGSRVGFNEQFF TGTGCCAGTAGTATAGGTAGCAGGGTAGGCTTCAATGAGCAGTTCTTC
once TRBJ2-5 NA TRBV28 CASSFNSPETQYF TGTGCCAGCAGTTTTAACAGTCCAGAGACCCAGTACTTC
NA TRBJ2-3 NA TRBV9 CASSVAYTDTQYF TGTGCCAGCAGCGTCGCCTACACAGATACGCAGTATTTT
NA TRBJ2-3 TRBD2 TRBV27 CASSFLLAGGTDTQYF TGTGCCAGCAGTTTCCTTCTAGCGGGGGGCACAGATACGCAGTATTTT
NA TRBJ2-7 TRBD1 TRBV27 CASSFQGTGVYEQYF TGTGCCAGCAGTTTTCAGGGGACAGGAGTGTACGAGCAGTACTTC
many TRBJ1-3 TRBD1 TRBV7-6 CASSLEGQDSGNTIYF TGTGCCAGCAGCTTAGAGGGACAGGACTCTGGAAACACCATATATTTT
NA TRBJ2-5 NA TRBV30 CAWSVLGGQETQYF TGTGCCTGGAGTGTACTCGGGGGCCAGGAGACCCAGTACTTC
NA TRBJ2-2 TRBD1 TRBV7-3 CASSPQGADGELFF TGTGCCAGCAGCCCACAGGGGGCTGATGGGGAGCTGTTTTTT
NA TRBJ1-6 NA TRBV10-2 CASSPGDSPLHF TGCGCCAGCAGTCCCGGGGATTCACCCCTCCACTTT
NA TRBJ1-5 NA TRBV29-1 CSVQWISDQPQHF TGCAGCGTTCAATGGATCTCCGATCAGCCCCAGCATTTT
NA TRBJ1-2 NA TRBV6-1 CASSEIGGANYGYTF TGTGCCAGCAGTGAAATTGGGGGCGCGAACTATGGCTACACCTTC
NA TRBJ1-5 NA TRBV24-1 CATSDLQTNQPQHF TGTGCCACCAGTGATTTACAGACCAATCAGCCCCAGCATTTT